Presented here are 24 T cell receptor beta chains from one specimen sequenced in a study of T cells in Graves' hyperthyroidism and ophthalmopathy. The CDR3 regions of TCR beta were amplified from RNA transcripts. The HTBI primer set served for first-round RT-PCR of the TCR CDR3. TCRdb processed the multiplex PCR reads anew with MiXCR; each CDR3 protein has one entry. The table records some 420,000 distinct CDR3 sequences, roughly 15% of them present only once. The sequenced material came from blood. All receptors come from a young woman with Graves' hyperthyroidism.

This clonotype was detected ten times or more. This chain uses TRBV5-5 with TRBJ1-1, with D perhaps TRBD1 (6 bases). The germline CDR1 and CDR2 sequences are SGHKS and YYEKEE (reference sequence). The ends were cut back, 4 bases at V and 1 base at J, with 14 bases in the middle. This CDR3 spans 15 amino acids. The CDR3 loop is CASSRGPQPNTEAFF. In DNA, the CDR3 is TGTGCCAGCAGCCGGGGGCCCCAACCGAACACTGAAGCTTTCTTT.

The chain links TRBV30 to TRBJ1-6, with D possibly TRBD1 on 5 matching bases. There are 16 residues in the CDR3. Germline values: CDR1 GTSNPN, CDR2 SVGIG (reference sequence). The V end was cut by 7 bases, the J end by 6 bases, with 22 bases between. The DNA of the CDR3 is TGTGCCTTCTCGAGGCAGGGAGGGGTGGGTAATTCACCCCTCCACTTT. It yields the protein CAFSRQGGVGNSPLHF.

This clonotype appeared many times. This rearrangement joins TRBV3-1 to TRBJ2-1, with 14 bases fitting TRBD2. CDR3 length equals 16 residues. Germline V gives CDR1 LGHDT, CDR2 YNNKEL (reference sequence). The V segment lost 4 bases and the J segment 8 bases; nucleotides outside the gene matches: 7. The CDR3 nucleotides read TGTGCCAGCAGCCTGCAGACTAGCGGGAGGGCCCATGAGCAGTTCTTC. Its protein product is CASSLQTSGRAHEQFF.

In this sample, this clonotype turned up many times. CDR3 bases: TGTGCCAGCAGCTTATCTAGCGCCCACAATGAGCAGTTCTTC. This gives the protein CASSLSSAHNEQFF. This chain links TRBV7-3 with TRBJ2-1; weak D call: TRBD2 (6 bases). V lost 2 bases to trimming and J lost 5 bases, with 10 bases between them. CDR3 length equals 14 residues. Germline values: CDR1 SGHTA, CDR2 FQGTGA.

This clonotype was counted only a few times. The rearrangement joins TRBV6-1 to TRBJ2-7, with D maybe TRBD1 (6 bases). V gave up 7 bases and J gave up 7 bases, with 14 bases separating them. The CDR3 is 12 amino acids. The germline V gene encodes CDR1 MNHNS and CDR2 SASEGT. Written as DNA, the CDR3 is TGTGCCAGCACCTCGACAGGTTTAGAGCAGTACTTC. Residues: CASTSTGLEQYF.

This chain connects TRBV30 to TRBJ2-7; no clear D. The ends were cut back, 3 bases at V and 3 bases at J, with 12 bases in the middle. The germline CDR1 and CDR2 sequences are GTSNPN and SVGIG (reference sequence). CDR3 length: 13 residues. CDR3 in amino acids: CAWSPRAHYEQYF. The DNA of the CDR3 is TGTGCCTGGAGCCCTAGGGCCCACTACGAGCAGTACTTC.

This clonotype was recorded many times. This chain connects TRBV6-2 or TRBV6-3 to TRBJ2-2, with TRBD1 matching 8 bases. The CDR3 is made up of 17 amino acids. The V and J ends lost 5 bases and 3 bases, in that order; junction bases with no gene match: 11. Per germline, CDR1 MNHEY and CDR2 SVGEGT. Written as DNA, the CDR3 is TGTGCCAGCAGTCCCCGACAGGGGAGTTCGGACACCGGGGAGCTGTTTTTT. This gives the protein CASSPRQGSSDTGELFF.

In its sample, this clonotype was seen many times. In DNA, the CDR3 is TGTGCCAGCAGCTTAGTGCCCTTTCAAGAGACCCAGTACTTC. As protein: CASSLVPFQETQYF. The chain has TRBV11-1 and TRBJ2-5; no definite D call. The germline CDR1 and CDR2 sequences are SGHAT and FQDESV (reference sequence). V was shortened by 1 base and J by 2 bases, with 8 bases between the two germline ends. The CDR3 length is 14 residues.

A remark on this clonotype: A single base separates this from a much larger clone, so it may be a read error. The V gene is TRBV20-1, the J gene TRBJ2-1; 10 nucleotides match TRBD1. The CDR3 is 12 amino acids. Germline V gene lookup returns CDR1 DFQATT and CDR2 SNEGSKA (reference sequence). CDR3 region: CSAAGQGGERFF. The CDR3 DNA reads TGCAGTGCGGCCGGACAGGGGGGAGAGCGGTTCTTC.

This clonotype was detected a few times. The chain has TRBV29-1 and TRBJ1-2; no clear D. Per germline, CDR1 SQVTM and CDR2 ANQGSEA. The ends were cut back, 2 bases at V and 2 bases at J, with 3 bases in the middle. The CDR3 is made up of 11 amino acids. For the CDR3, the DNA is TGCAGCGTTGAACAGAACTATGGCTACACCTTC. It translates to CSVEQNYGYTF.

There are a few counts of this clonotype. The CDR3 reads CASSSDPGANTGELFF. Written as DNA, the CDR3 is TGTGCCAGCAGCTCAGATCCGGGGGCGAACACCGGGGAGCTGTTTTTT. V and J are TRBV5-8 and TRBJ2-2; possible D gene TRBD2, 6 bases. This CDR3 has 16 amino acids. Trimming removed 3 bases at V and 0 bases at J, with 12 bases between. The germline gives CDR1 SGHTS, CDR2 YDEGEE.

Many counts were recorded for this clonotype. This chain uses TRBV29-1 with TRBJ1-1; D ambiguous. Germline V CDR1 and CDR2: SQVTM, ANQGSEA. This CDR3 contains 12 residues. V was cut by 8 bases and J by 0 bases, with 10 bases left in between. This CDR3 is CSPRAVNTEAFF. The CDR3 nucleotides are TGCAGCCCAAGGGCGGTGAACACTGAAGCTTTCTTT. Full variable domain (outside the CDR3, taken from reference TRBV29-1 and TRBJ1-1): SAVISQKPSRDICQRGTSLTIQCQVDSQVTMMFWYRQQPGQSLTLIATANQGSEATYESGFVIDKFPISRPNLTFSTLTVSNMSPEDSSIYLCSPRAVNTEAFFGQGTRLTVV.

This clonotype showed up just a few times. The chain links TRBV28 to TRBJ1-2; D might be TRBD1 (5 bases). CDR3 length: 13 amino acids. Trimming shortened V by 5 bases and J by 7 bases, and 14 bases separated the two germline ends. CDR1 and CDR2 (germline): MDHEN, SYDVKM. The CDR3 loop reads CASSPRQMSGYTF. DNA for the CDR3: TGTGCCAGCAGTCCTCGACAGATGAGTGGCTACACCTTC.

The chain couples TRBV4-1 to TRBJ2-7, with D unclear. V was clipped by 1 base and J by 3 bases, with 10 bases between them. The germline V gene encodes CDR1 MGHRA and CDR2 YSYEKL. The CDR3 totals 14 residues. The CDR3 DNA reads TGCGCCAGCAGCCAAGTCACACAAGACTACGAGCAGTACTTC. It specifies CASSQVTQDYEQYF.

This clonotype was recorded at least ten times. This rearrangement joins TRBV7-8 to TRBJ2-7, with D possibly being TRBD2 (6 bases). The germline CDR1 and CDR2 sequences are SGHVS and FQNEAQ. The CDR3 is 16 residues long. V was cut by 5 bases and J by 3 bases, with 20 bases left in between. Written as DNA, the CDR3 is TGTGCCAGCAGCCCTCTGGAGGGCGGGAAATACTACGAGCAGTACTTC. Encoded protein: CASSPLEGGKYYEQYF.

In its sample, this clonotype was seen a few times. The gene calls are TRBV6-1 and TRBJ1-1; 7 positions agree with TRBD1. After removal of 4 bases from V and 11 bases from J, the junction contained 7 bases not matched to a gene. The germline V gene has CDR1 MNHNS and CDR2 SASEGT. This CDR3 spans 12 amino acids. The CDR3 DNA is TGTGCCAGCAGTGCGAACAGGGGTCAGGCTTTCTTT. It is translated as CASSANRGQAFF.

Concerning this clonotype: The junction departs from the called germline gene at one end, perhaps through a read error. The J gene is TRBJ1-5, the V gene TRBV28, with D tentatively TRBD1 (5 bases). Germline values: CDR1 MDHEN, CDR2 SYDVKM. The CDR3 has 16 amino acids. Written as DNA, the CDR3 is TGCGCCAGCAGTTTAGGGGACCCGGGGGGAAGTCAGCCCCGGCATTTT. It codes for CASSLGDPGGSQPRHF.

This clonotype was observed a handful of times. This chain links TRBV6-2 or TRBV6-3 with TRBJ1-2, with D possibly TRBD1 on 6 matching bases. The germline V gene has CDR1 MNHEY and CDR2 SVGEGT. Trimming shortened V by 2 bases and J by 7 bases, and 11 bases separated the two germline ends. There are 13 residues in the CDR3. CDR3 amino acids: CASSYIGQRGYTF. The CDR3 region has the DNA TGTGCCAGCAGTTACATAGGACAGCGTGGCTACACCTTC.

This clonotype came up many times. The genes are TRBV19 and TRBJ1-1; tentative D call: TRBD1 (6 bases). The ends were cut back, 3 bases at V and 7 bases at J, with 15 bases in the middle. Germline-derived CDR1 and CDR2 are LNHDA and SQIVND (reference sequence). The CDR3 is 14 residues long. The CDR3 sequence is CASSIAGARGEAFF. Written as DNA, the CDR3 is TGTGCCAGTAGTATCGCGGGGGCCCGCGGTGAAGCTTTCTTT.

V and J are TRBV9 and TRBJ2-1; D possibly corresponds to TRBD2 (5 bases). The CDR3 is 15 residues long. The V end lost 0 bases, the J end lost 8 bases, and 15 bases lay between the germline ends. CDR1 SGDLS and CDR2 YYNGEE come from the germline V gene. DNA of the CDR3: TGTGCCAGCAGCGTAGAGGAGTCGGGGTTGTATGAGCAGTTCTTC. Translated, it gives CASSVEESGLYEQFF. Complete variable domain (other parts from reference TRBV9 and TRBJ2-1): DSGVTQTPKHLITATGQRVTLRCSPRSGDLSVYWYQQSLDQGLQFLIQYYNGEERAKGNILERFSAQQFPDLHSELNLSSLELGDSALYFCASSVEESGLYEQFFGPGTRLTVL.

This clonotype appeared many times. The rearrangement joins TRBV24-1 to TRBJ2-7; D remains ambiguous. CDR1 KGHDR and CDR2 SFDVKD come from the germline V gene. V gave up 6 bases and J gave up 4 bases, with 6 bases separating them. CDR3 size: 11 residues. The CDR3 DNA is TGTGCCACCAGTCACGATTACGAGCAGTACTTC. Translated: CATSHDYEQYF.

The V gene is TRBV4-1, the J gene TRBJ2-3; 13 bases map to TRBD2. Germline assignment: CDR1 MGHRA and CDR2 YSYEKL. V lost 2 bases and J lost 5; bases outside the gene matches: 4. The CDR3 is 16 residues long. CDR3 sequence (DNA): TGCGCCAGCAGCCAACGGACTAGCGGGAGAGGAGATACGCAGTATTTT. Translation gives CASSQRTSGRGDTQYF.

This clonotype was observed many times. The genes are TRBV12-3 or TRBV12-4 and TRBJ1-6; 8 bases fit TRBD1. There are 15 residues in the CDR3. V shed 4 bases, J shed 10 bases, and the junction held 9 bases outside the gene matches. CDR3 residues: CASSSRTGTVSPLHF. CDR3 sequence (DNA): TGTGCCAGCAGTTCTCGGACAGGGACCGTCTCACCCCTCCACTTT.

This clonotype was counted at least ten times. V is TRBV7-8 and J is TRBJ2-1; tentative D call: TRBD2 (5 bases). Germline values: CDR1 SGHVS, CDR2 FQNEAQ. Trimming pared 4 bases from V and 9 bases from J, leaving 10 bases between. This CDR3 region has 12 residues. Written as DNA, the CDR3 is TGTGCCAGCAGCTCTAGCTCGGGTGAGCAGTTCTTC. It specifies CASSSSSGEQFF.